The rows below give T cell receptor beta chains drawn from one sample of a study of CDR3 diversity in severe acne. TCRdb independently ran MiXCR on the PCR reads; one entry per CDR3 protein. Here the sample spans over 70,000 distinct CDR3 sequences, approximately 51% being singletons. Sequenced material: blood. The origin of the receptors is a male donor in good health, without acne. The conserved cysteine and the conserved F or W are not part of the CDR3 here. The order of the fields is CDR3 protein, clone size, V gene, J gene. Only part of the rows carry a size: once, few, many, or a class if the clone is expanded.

STRDWEFFTDTEAF	-	TRBV20-1	TRBJ1-1
ASTKLAGEAYEQY	many	TRBV5-1	TRBJ2-7
ASSTTEDRINYEQY	-	TRBV6-5	TRBJ2-7
ASSFYICSAPTRGYNEQF	-	TRBV7-9	TRBJ2-1
SVAGTSGRGNEQF	-	TRBV29-1	TRBJ2-1
ASRPPRTVNTEAF	-	TRBV7-4	TRBJ1-1
ASSPAEGGTWNSPLH	-	TRBV25-1	TRBJ1-6
ASSEFVGRGEQY	-	TRBV7-9	TRBJ2-7
AARTGGNEKLF	-	TRBV10-3	TRBJ1-4
SAGQSNQPQH	-	TRBV29-1	TRBJ1-5
ASSPSGLPYEQY	medium-sized	TRBV18	TRBJ2-7
ASSQGLAGYYEQY	many	TRBV27	TRBJ2-7
SARRGNQPQH	-	TRBV20-1	TRBJ1-5
SARSGTVANYGYT	-	TRBV20-1	TRBJ1-2
SVGHRGTYEQY	-	TRBV29-1	TRBJ2-7
ASSGRTLNTEAF	few	TRBV7-2	TRBJ1-1
ASSLAARMYEQY	-	TRBV11-2	TRBJ2-7
ASSYPKGSSGQETQY	-	TRBV6-1	TRBJ2-5
ASSYSATGTSGPSYEQY	once	TRBV6-5	TRBJ2-7
ASSLLVNTEAF	medium-sized	TRBV7-3	TRBJ1-1
ASSAMIGVSSYEQY	many	TRBV18	TRBJ2-7
AISESRQGWGA	-	TRBV10-3	TRBJ1-2
SVNRPGQNYGYT	-	TRBV20-1	TRBJ1-2
ASSASRDLTYEQY	medium-sized	TRBV7-9	TRBJ2-7
ASSPGAVEGYT	-	TRBV2	TRBJ1-2
AISKDPILYEQY	-	TRBV10-3	TRBJ2-7
ASSLEGAEQY	-	TRBV5-1	TRBJ2-7
ASSPRTGVPSPLH	few	TRBV5-1	TRBJ1-6
ASSSIKNTEAF	many	TRBV18	TRBJ1-1
ASSEGAGGPDTQY	many	TRBV6-2/TRBV6-3	TRBJ2-3
ASKADAYEQY	-	TRBV2	TRBJ2-7
ASSRAIRRTGKFTPPLWERDQH	-	TRBV28	TRBJ1-5
ASSSRTSGGQETQY	-	TRBV13	TRBJ2-5
SAGASGRLAKNIQY	many	TRBV20-1	TRBJ2-4
ASSVRDRGA	-	TRBV2	TRBJ2-5
TSRESQVANYGYT	-	TRBV2	TRBJ1-2
ASSIDSGQGAYNEQY	-	TRBV19	TRBJ2-3
ATSDPGTTTGELF	-	TRBV24-1	TRBJ2-2
ASSIGGRWGSLETQY	-	TRBV19	TRBJ2-5
ATSRTSGQETQY	many	TRBV15	TRBJ2-5
AIGTSNEQF	-	TRBV10-3	TRBJ2-1
ASSLAGGSSYNEQF	many	TRBV5-1	TRBJ2-1
SVVKRGTGDRKLF	-	TRBV29-1	TRBJ1-4
ATSQGLYTEAF	-	TRBV15	TRBJ1-1
ASSRPGQGGEGYT	many	TRBV2	TRBJ1-2
ASWGGAMNTEAF	many	TRBV25-1	TRBJ1-1
ASSRGTSGFTDEQY	-	TRBV7-9	TRBJ2-7
ASTPGGQPQH	many	TRBV2	TRBJ1-5
ASRPPGQGSTEQY	-	TRBV7-4	TRBJ2-7
ASSWEGGLSGELF	-	TRBV5-1	TRBJ2-2
ASSLQGIGGELF	-	TRBV11-2	TRBJ2-2
ASSFRTSGREQY	-	TRBV7-9	TRBJ2-3
ASSFLAGAPETQY	once	TRBV5-1	TRBJ2-5
ASSHSSLGRDGELF	few	TRBV4-1	TRBJ2-2
ASSTGYGCGYT	once	TRBV19	TRBJ1-2
ATRGGSLDEQY	-	TRBV19	TRBJ2-7